The 8 T cell receptor beta chains in this list originate from one sample, sequenced in a study of cytomegalovirus exposure and HLA in healthy donors. Use of 60 Vbeta and 13 Jbeta primers characterized the PCR. Sequenced by immunoSEQ multiplex PCR; TCRdb stores in-frame clones only, minus some. The table has fewer than 250,000 clones, around 80% seen once; the top ten hold around 3%. The specimen was PBMCs. The receptors stem from a man younger than 40 in good health and CMV-seronegative.

The V call is TRBV7-9, the J call TRBJ2-2; D is possibly TRBD2 (7 bases). The germline gives CDR1 SEHNR, CDR2 FQNEAQ (reference sequence). The CDR3 is 17 amino acids. V lost 4 bases and J lost 6, with 21 bases in between. The CDR3 loop reads CASSSGVVNAGAGELFF. CDR3 sequence (DNA): TGTGCCAGCAGCTCAGGGGTTGTTAACGCGGGAGCCGGGGAGCTGTTTTTT.

The V and J genes are TRBV6-1 and TRBJ2-5, with 8 bases identical to TRBD1. The tail of the sequence fits TRBJ2-7 better, so the J call may be wrong. The CDR3 runs to 12 residues. Germline V gene lookup returns CDR1 MNHNS and CDR2 SASEGT. The DNA of the CDR3 is TGTGCCAGCAGTGAAACAGGGGGCGAGCAGTACTTC. Its protein is CASSETGGEQYF.

Regarding this clone: At one boundary the junction diverges from the germline segment, which might be a read error. J is TRBJ2-6 and V is TRBV4-3, with 14 nucleotides matching TRBD2. The CDR3 covers 18 residues. From germline, CDR1 is LGHNA and CDR2 YSLEER. This CDR3 is CASSRGLAGGGGASVLTF. CDR3 sequence (DNA): TGCGCCAGCAGCCGCGGACTAGCGGGGGGTGGTGGGGCCAGCGTCCTGACTTTC.

The chain uses TRBV14 and TRBJ2-5; D may be TRBD2 (6 bases). From germline, CDR1 is SGHDN and CDR2 FVKESK. The CDR3 covers 15 residues. V lost 0 bases and J lost 4, with 12 bases in between. The CDR3 region is CASSQERGTLETQYF. The CDR3 DNA reads as TGTGCCAGCAGCCAAGAGAGAGGGACTTTAGAGACCCAGTACTTC.

Remarks on this clone: A junction end diverges from the germline sequence, so it may reflect a read error. The chain links TRBV28 to TRBJ2-6; D ambiguous. Germline V lookup: CDR1 MDHEN, CDR2 SYDVKM. This CDR3 contains 16 residues. In DNA, the CDR3 is TGTGCCAGCAGTTTTGTACCGCTCTCTGTGGCCAGCGTCCTGACTTTC. Translation: CASSFVPLSVASVLTF.

The rearrangement uses TRBV2 and TRBJ2-1; 8 nucleotides align to TRBD2. The CDR3 spans 15 residues. Trimming cost V 8 bases and J 4 bases; bases outside gene matches: 10. Germline V gene lookup returns CDR1 SNHLY and CDR2 FYNNEI. The CDR3 protein is CASERGGGFYNEQFF. CDR3 nucleotides: TGTGCCAGCGAAAGGGGCGGGGGGTTTTACAATGAGCAGTTCTTC.

The chain joins TRBV5-1 to TRBJ2-5; 9 positions match TRBD2. Germline assignment: CDR1 SGHRS and CDR2 YFSETQ. The trim removed 2 bases at V and 5 bases at J, leaving 4 bases unmatched. The CDR3 length is 14 residues. The CDR3 sequence: CASSFPSGVETQYF. The CDR3 region has the DNA TGCGCCAGCAGCTTTCCTAGCGGGGTTGAGACCCAGTACTTC.

Only a few counts were recorded for this clone. The chain employs TRBV27 and TRBJ2-7, with D perhaps TRBD1 (5 bases). The CDR3 consists of 13 residues. Trimming took 2 bases from V and 5 from J, leaving 10 bases between them. Germline V gene sequence: CDR1 MNHEY, CDR2 SMNVEV (reference sequence). The CDR3 DNA follows: TGTGCCAGCAGTTTAGGCAGGGTCCACGAGCAGTACTTC. Translated, it gives CASSLGRVHEQYF.